This T cell receptor (beta chain) derives from a study of CD8 T cells in Susac syndrome (dated by TCRdb to about 2019). Regarding the complete study: The study used repertoire sequencing to test whether antigen drove CD8+ T cell activation and differentiation in Susac syndrome. Clonality of the CD8+ T cell repertoire was compared between around 13 healthy donors, approximately 14 Susac syndrome patients and about 15 multiple sclerosis patients. What the work shows at the level of the full study, not this receptor alone: The number of individuals in the TCR sequencing and HLA analysis was recognized as being relatively small.

Of note for this clonotype: What antigen it recognizes has not been identified. Base qualities are not provided; no much larger clone lies one nucleotide away.

High-throughput TCR beta sequencing profiled peripheral blood CD8+ and CD4+ T cells from healthy donors, Susac syndrome patients and multiple sclerosis patients. The multiple sclerosis controls were treatment-naive patients whose relapsing-remitting disease, either stable or active, fulfilled the revised McDonald criteria. Bulk CD8+ and CD4+ T cells were purified magnetically by negative isolation, whereas CD8+ TEMRA cells were enriched by FACS. Blood was collected in EDTA tubes and processed within 24 hours, with PBMCs isolated through density gradient centrifugation. PBMCs intended for TCR sequencing were cryopreserved in liquid nitrogen and were subsequently thawed in a 37 degrees C water bath. The sorted or isolated CD4+, CD8+ and CD8+ TEMRA cells reached a purity of at least 90%. RNA was extracted with the RNeasy kit and about 0.5 to 1 ug was reverse transcribed using random hexamers. The immunoSEQ multiplex PCR assay, which covers 54 Vbeta and 13 Jbeta segments, was used to amplify TCR beta CDR3 regions. PCR amplification bias was corrected by using a synthetic template baseline for primer optimization and computational correction. The paper's processing steps were these. Only productive sequences were kept, with reads annotated to V, D and J genes according to IMGT and analyzed in immunoSEQ Analyzer. Clonality was calculated as one minus the Shannon entropy normalized by log2 of the number of productive unique sequences. Public and private clones were assessed among the 100 most prevalent clones of each patient and control. Clones were defined as Susac-specific when absent from the healthy and MS cohorts, from over a thousand published viral clones and from other ImmuneACCESS disease sequences. TCRdb ran its own pipeline on the public reads, namely fastp trimming at Q25 and MiXCR clone calling, and kept in-frame beta chains. Each entry merges the rows of one CDR3 protein and shows their most common DNA and genes. It is TCRdb's table, rather than the study itself, that gives the V and J calls and clone size. Across this sample there are about 130,000 distinct CDR3 sequences, with around 91% seen only once. The ten largest clones represent approximately 0.24% of the sample.

From its cysteine to its phenylalanine, the CDR3 spans 13 amino acids. The read is trimmed to its CDR3 DNA, 39 bases read in frame from base 1. The junction shows trimming of 6 bases on V and 5 bases on J, and the gene matches do not reach 6 bases of it. The germline V gene (reference sequence) specifies LNHDA as CDR1 and SQIVND as CDR2. The sequence was obtained from a human donor with multiple sclerosis. The sequence joins TRBV19 to TRBJ1-1; 7 central nucleotides agree with TRBD1. The sample was CD8+ T cells from PBMCs. The nucleotide sequence reads TGTGCCAGTAGCCATGGGACAGCTACTGAAGCTTTCTTT. Its protein reads: CASSHGTATEAFF.